Included here is one TCR beta chain sequence, with context. As yet, its antigen is unknown. This record belongs to a study of cytomegalovirus exposure and HLA in healthy donors. The study ran its PCR with 60 Vbeta and 13 Jbeta primers. The data were produced by immunoSEQ multiplex PCR, yet TCRdb's version contains in-frame clones alone and is incomplete. This table holds over 150,000 clones, 84% found once. Points from the study as a whole: Previously analyzed data showed that most TCR beta V segments were productive at a frequency of about 87% or about 30%. In vitro assays verified that a few CMV-associated chains recognized CMV antigens specifically.

V lost 4 bases and J lost 7, with 23 bases in between. Germline CDR1 is SGHRS and CDR2 is YFSETQ. The CDR3 extends over 16 amino acids. Specimen: PBMCs. The source of this sequence is a man younger than 35 in good health and CMV-seronegative. V is TRBV5-1 and J is TRBJ2-5; D is perhaps TRBD2 (6 bases). The CDR3 DNA reads TGCGCCAGCAGCCCGGGACTTCTTTGGGCTGGTCGGACCCAGTACTTC. Protein: CASSPGLLWAGRTQYF.